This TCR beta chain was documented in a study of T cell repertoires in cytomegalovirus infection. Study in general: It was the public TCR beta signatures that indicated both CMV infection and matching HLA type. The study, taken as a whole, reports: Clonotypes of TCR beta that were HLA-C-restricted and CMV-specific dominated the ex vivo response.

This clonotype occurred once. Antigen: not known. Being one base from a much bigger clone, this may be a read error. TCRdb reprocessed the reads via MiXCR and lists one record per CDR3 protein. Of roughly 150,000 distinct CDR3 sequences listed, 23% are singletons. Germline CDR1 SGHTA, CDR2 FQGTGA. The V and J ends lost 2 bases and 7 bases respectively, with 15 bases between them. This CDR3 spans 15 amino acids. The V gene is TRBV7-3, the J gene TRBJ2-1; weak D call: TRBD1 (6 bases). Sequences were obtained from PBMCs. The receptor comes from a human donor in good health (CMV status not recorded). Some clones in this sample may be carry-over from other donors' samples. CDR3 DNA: TGTGCCAGCAGCTTATACGAGGGGGTCTATAATGAGCAGTTCTTC. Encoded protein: CASSLYEGVYNEQFF.